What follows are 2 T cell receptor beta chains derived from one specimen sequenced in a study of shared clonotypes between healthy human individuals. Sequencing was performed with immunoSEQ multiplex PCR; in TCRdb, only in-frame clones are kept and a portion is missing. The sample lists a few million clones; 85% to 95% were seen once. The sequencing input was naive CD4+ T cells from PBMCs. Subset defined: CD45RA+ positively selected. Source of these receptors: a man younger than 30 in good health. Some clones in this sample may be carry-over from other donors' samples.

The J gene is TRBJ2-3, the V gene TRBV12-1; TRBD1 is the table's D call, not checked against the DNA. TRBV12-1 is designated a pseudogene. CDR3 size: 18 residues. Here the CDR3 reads CASSTPTGMNGGWDTQYF. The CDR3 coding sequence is TGTGCCAGCAGCACCCCGACAGGGATGAATGGGGGTTGGGATACGCAGTATTTT.

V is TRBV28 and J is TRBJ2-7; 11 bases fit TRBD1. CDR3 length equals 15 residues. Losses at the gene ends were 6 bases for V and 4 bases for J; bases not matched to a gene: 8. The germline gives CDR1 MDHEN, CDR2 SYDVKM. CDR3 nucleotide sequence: TGTGCCAGCAGATCCGGGACAGGGGGTATATACGAGCAGTACTTC. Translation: CASRSGTGGIYEQYF.